This T cell receptor beta chain is drawn from a study of blood T cell repertoires in COVID-19. Study summary: Researchers got acute and convalescent COVID-19 samples from the United States, Italy and Spain. T cells, B-cell-depleted T cells, or PBMCs supplied cDNA or gDNA.

Trimming shortened V by 7 bases and J by 15 bases, and 25 bases separated the two germline ends. CDR1 and CDR2 (germline): MNHEY, SVGAGI. The CDR3 spans 14 residues. In the study's own analysis: Reference gene primer amplification yielded estimated nucleated cell counts. Libraries were prepared by immunoSEQ multiplex PCR; TCRdb keeps only in-frame clonotypes and omits some of them. D and trimming come from the DNA, and the V and J calls and clone size come from that table. Altogether tens of thousands of clones are present, 80% being singletons, with the ten largest covering 15% to 25%. Those enrolled in Seattle joined during active infection and were followed longitudinally afterward. In this sample, this clone turned up once.

The source is a man younger than 45 with COVID-19, enrolled during active disease. The sequencing sample was made of peripheral blood. The chain has TRBV6-5 and TRBJ2-1; D is perhaps TRBD2 (6 bases). CDR3 sequence reads: CASKLGAGADWGFF. In DNA form, the CDR3 reads TGTGCCAGCAAGTTGGGAGCGGGCGCTGATTGGGGGTTCTTC.